This record concerns one T cell receptor beta chain sequence. Its antigen remains unknown. This sample is drawn from a study of cytomegalovirus exposure and HLA in healthy donors. Study outcomes and limitations: Per published accounts, TCR beta sequences correctly predicted the HLA-A and HLA-B alleles of most subjects.

CDR3 size: 16 residues. Trimming took 0 bases from V and 10 from J; bases not matched to a gene: 9. The V gene's germline CDR1 is MGHRA and CDR2 YSYEKL. Primers: 60 Vbeta forward and 13 Jbeta reverse. TCRdb's copy holds only in-frame clones and misses some; the assay was immunoSEQ multiplex PCR. The data hold fewer than 250,000 clones, with around nine tenths observed a single time. The chain links TRBV4-1 to TRBJ2-1; 10 positions agree with TRBD2. Sequenced material: PBMCs. The clonotype was recovered from a woman between 18 and 30 years old in good health and CMV-seronegative. CDR3: CASSQDRAGGPGEQFF. In nucleotides, the CDR3 is TGCGCCAGCAGCCAAGATCGAGCGGGAGGGCCAGGGGAGCAGTTCTTC.